These T cell receptor beta chains were read from a single sample in a study of blood T cell repertoires in COVID-19. Profiled with immunoSEQ multiplex PCR; TCRdb holds only in-frame clones, not every one. The sample has 200,000 to 250,000 clones, 84% seen once; the top ten hold around 20%. The material sequenced was peripheral blood. The source of these receptors is a man aged 25 to 40 with active or convalescent COVID-19. The CDR3 runs from the conserved cysteine through the conserved F or W. Fields, in order: D gene, clone size, V gene, J gene, CDR3 DNA, CDR3 protein. A D gene is named only where the DNA matches it firmly. A clone size is listed for some rows: how often the clone was seen (once, few, many), or a class if it is expanded.

d_call: NA; clone_size: NA; v_call: TRBV6-1; j_call: TRBJ1-5; cdr3_nt: TGTGCCAGCAGTGAACAGGTCAATCAGCCCCAGCATTTT; cdr3_aa: CASSEQVNQPQHF
d_call: TRBD2; clone_size: NA; v_call: TRBV6-2/TRBV6-3; j_call: TRBJ2-3; cdr3_nt: TGTGCCAGCAGTTCCCCGGGACTATACACAGATACGCAGTATTTT; cdr3_aa: CASSSPGLYTDTQYF
d_call: NA; clone_size: NA; v_call: TRBV18; j_call: TRBJ1-5; cdr3_nt: TGTGCCAGCTCACAGGGACAAATACCCAATCAGCCCCAGCATTTT; cdr3_aa: CASSQGQIPNQPQHF
d_call: NA; clone_size: NA; v_call: TRBV3-1/TRBV3-2; j_call: TRBJ2-3; cdr3_nt: TGTGCCAGCAGCCCGAAAGGAGCGGGTACGCAGTATTTT; cdr3_aa: CASSPKGAGTQYF
d_call: TRBD1; clone_size: NA; v_call: TRBV5-4; j_call: TRBJ1-2; cdr3_nt: TGTGCCAGCAGCCCGGACAGGACCTATGGCTACACCTTC; cdr3_aa: CASSPDRTYGYTF
d_call: TRBD2; clone_size: NA; v_call: TRBV5-6; j_call: TRBJ2-5; cdr3_nt: TGTGCCAGCAGCTTGGGGCGGGGGGAGACCCAGTACTTC; cdr3_aa: CASSLGRGETQYF
d_call: NA; clone_size: NA; v_call: TRBV29-1; j_call: TRBJ1-2; cdr3_nt: TGCAGCGTTGGGGACACAGCTAACTATGGCTACACCTTC; cdr3_aa: CSVGDTANYGYTF
d_call: NA; clone_size: NA; v_call: TRBV29-1; j_call: TRBJ2-1; cdr3_nt: TGCAGCGGGAGACAGGAGCTCTCCATTGGGCAGTTCTTC; cdr3_aa: CSGRQELSIGQFF
d_call: NA; clone_size: NA; v_call: TRBV4-1; j_call: TRBJ1-6; cdr3_nt: TGCGCCAGCAGCCAAGCAGTTGACAGATCAGTCCCCCTCCACTTT; cdr3_aa: CASSQAVDRSVPLHF
d_call: NA; clone_size: NA; v_call: TRBV4-3; j_call: TRBJ2-7; cdr3_nt: TGCGCCAGCAGCCAGGACAAGTTCTACGAGCAGTACTTC; cdr3_aa: CASSQDKFYEQYF
d_call: NA; clone_size: NA; v_call: TRBV27; j_call: TRBJ2-5; cdr3_nt: TGTGCCAGCAGACTCCAAACAGGTTCGGAGACCCAGTACTTC; cdr3_aa: CASRLQTGSETQYF
d_call: NA; clone_size: few; v_call: TRBV12-3/TRBV12-4; j_call: TRBJ1-5; cdr3_nt: TGTGCCAGCAGTTTTCGGGAGAATCAGCCCCAGCATTTT; cdr3_aa: CASSFRENQPQHF
d_call: NA; clone_size: NA; v_call: TRBV14; j_call: TRBJ1-6; cdr3_nt: TGTGCCAGCAGCCAAGACAGGCGGGGAAATTCACCCCTCCACTTT; cdr3_aa: CASSQDRRGNSPLHF
d_call: NA; clone_size: NA; v_call: TRBV6-2/TRBV6-3; j_call: TRBJ1-5; cdr3_nt: TGTGCCAGCAGTTACTCGAAAGGGGCGGGCAATCAGCCCCAGCATTTT; cdr3_aa: CASSYSKGAGNQPQHF
d_call: NA; clone_size: NA; v_call: TRBV30; j_call: TRBJ1-6; cdr3_nt: TGTGCCTGGAGTGTCCAGGGACTTAGCTCCTATAATTCACCCCTCCACTTT; cdr3_aa: CAWSVQGLSSYNSPLHF
d_call: NA; clone_size: NA; v_call: TRBV11-2; j_call: TRBJ2-1; cdr3_nt: TGTGCCAGCGGCACCTCTTTAAGGGGCCTGGTGAATGAGCAGTTCTTC; cdr3_aa: CASGTSLRGLVNEQFF
d_call: TRBD2; clone_size: few; v_call: TRBV7-9; j_call: TRBJ2-7; cdr3_nt: TGTGCCAGCAGCCCCGTTACTAGCGTAACCTACGAGCAGTACTTC; cdr3_aa: CASSPVTSVTYEQYF
d_call: NA; clone_size: NA; v_call: TRBV6-6; j_call: TRBJ1-4; cdr3_nt: TGTGCCAGCACCTTCTTGGCCGCCCGGGGTGAAAAACTGTTTTTT; cdr3_aa: CASTFLAARGEKLFF
d_call: TRBD2; clone_size: NA; v_call: TRBV9; j_call: TRBJ2-3; cdr3_nt: TGTGCCAGCAGCTCCCGAAGGGGAGCGGGAGGACTCTCGACCGCTGCCACAGATACGCAGTATTTT; cdr3_aa: CASSSRRGAGGLSTAATDTQYF
d_call: TRBD2; clone_size: NA; v_call: TRBV18; j_call: TRBJ2-1; cdr3_nt: TGTGCCAGCTCACCACCGGTAGCGGGGGGTTACAATGAGCAGTTCTTC; cdr3_aa: CASSPPVAGGYNEQFF
d_call: NA; clone_size: NA; v_call: TRBV28; j_call: TRBJ2-4; cdr3_nt: TGTGCCAGCAAGGGGGTCGGGGTAATCAAAAACATTCAGTACTTC; cdr3_aa: CASKGVGVIKNIQYF
d_call: TRBD1; clone_size: NA; v_call: TRBV6-5; j_call: TRBJ1-5; cdr3_nt: TGTGCCAGCAGTCAACAGGGGAATCAGCCCCAGCATTTT; cdr3_aa: CASSQQGNQPQHF
d_call: NA; clone_size: NA; v_call: TRBV7-9; j_call: TRBJ2-1; cdr3_nt: TGTGCCAGCAGCTTAGGCGGGACCGGTGGGGAGCAGTTCTTC; cdr3_aa: CASSLGGTGGEQFF
d_call: TRBD1; clone_size: NA; v_call: TRBV3-1/TRBV3-2; j_call: TRBJ1-1; cdr3_nt: TGTGCCAGCAGCCAAGCCTACAGGGGGGGCACTGAAGCTTTCTTT; cdr3_aa: CASSQAYRGGTEAFF
d_call: NA; clone_size: NA; v_call: TRBV3-1/TRBV3-2; j_call: TRBJ2-2; cdr3_nt: NA; cdr3_aa: CASSQKTSTSGTGELFF
d_call: NA; clone_size: few; v_call: TRBV6-5; j_call: TRBJ1-1; cdr3_nt: TGTGCCAGCATGTGGGCGGGCACTGAAGCTTTCTTT; cdr3_aa: CASMWAGTEAFF
d_call: TRBD1; clone_size: NA; v_call: TRBV7-6; j_call: TRBJ2-7; cdr3_nt: TGTGCCAGCAGTTTGACAGGGGATTACGAGCAGTACTTC; cdr3_aa: CASSLTGDYEQYF
d_call: TRBD2; clone_size: NA; v_call: TRBV3-1/TRBV3-2; j_call: TRBJ2-5; cdr3_nt: TGTGCCAGCAGCCCCCGGGACGGTAGCGGGGGCCCGCAAGAGACCCAGTACTTC; cdr3_aa: CASSPRDGSGGPQETQYF
d_call: TRBD2; clone_size: once; v_call: TRBV6-2/TRBV6-3; j_call: TRBJ2-7; cdr3_nt: TGTGCCAGCAGTCGTAGCGGGGGGGGCTACGAGCAGTACTTC; cdr3_aa: CASSRSGGGYEQYF
d_call: TRBD1; clone_size: once; v_call: TRBV7-9; j_call: TRBJ2-5; cdr3_nt: TGTGCCAGAAGACAGGGGCCGGAGACCCAGTACTTC; cdr3_aa: CARRQGPETQYF
d_call: TRBD1; clone_size: NA; v_call: TRBV9; j_call: TRBJ1-6; cdr3_nt: TGTGCCAGCAGCGGTGGGACAGGGGATTCACCCCTCCACTTT; cdr3_aa: CASSGGTGDSPLHF
d_call: NA; clone_size: NA; v_call: TRBV30; j_call: TRBJ2-3; cdr3_nt: TGTGCCTGGAGTGTACAGGGCCCAGATACGCAGTATTTT; cdr3_aa: CAWSVQGPDTQYF